The 2 T cell receptor beta chains below all came from one sample that was sequenced in a study of T cell changes during pregnancy in multiple sclerosis. This table comes from immunoSEQ multiplex PCR, and its TCRdb copy is limited to in-frame clones, with some not included. There are about 160 clones in the sample; 52% occur only once, and roughly 57% lies in the top ten. Their specific antigens are unknown. The sequenced sample was cultured CD4+ T cells. These receptor sequences come from a female patient with multiple sclerosis, enrolled in a pregnancy study. Some clones in this sample may be carry-over from other donors' samples.

The chain is built from TRBV5-5 and TRBJ2-6; D gene ambiguous. Deletions cut 7 bases from V and 5 bases from J, with 25 bases between. Germline loops: CDR1 SGHKS, CDR2 YYEKEE (reference sequence). The CDR3 sequence is 18 residues long. The CDR3 protein is CASCSLVSHKSRANVLTF. The CDR3 region has the DNA TGTGCCAGCTGCAGCCTTGTCTCGCACAAAAGTCGGGCCAACGTCCTGACTTTC. The full variable domain, rest sourced from reference TRBV5-5 and TRBJ2-6, is DAGVTQSPTHLIKTRGQQVTLRCSPISGHKSVSWYQQVLGQGPQFIFQYYEKEERGRGNFPDRFSARQFPNYSSELNVNALLLGDSALYLCASCSLVSHKSRANVLTFGAGSRLTVL.

The genes are TRBV21-1 and TRBJ1-1. TRBV21-1 is assigned pseudogene status. CDR3 length equals 17 residues. CDR3 region: CASRQLLATQFRTEAFF. CDR3 coding DNA: TGTGCCAGCAGGCAGCTCTTAGCTACACAATTTCGCACTGAAGCTTTCTTT.